This TCR beta chain originates from a study of blood T cell repertoires in COVID-19. Study background: Samples came from the United States, Italy and Spain, spanning acute and convalescent COVID-19.

TCRdb keeps only in-frame clones here, not all; method: immunoSEQ multiplex PCR. The table shows around 480,000 clones, with about 91% occurring only once. The origin of this receptor is a woman between 50 and 59 years old with COVID-19, enrolled during active disease. The sample taken for sequencing was peripheral blood.

CDR3 sequence: CASSYKTDYSNQPQHF. CDR3 nucleotide sequence: TGTGCCAGCAGTTACAAAACAGACTATAGCAATCAGCCCCAGCATTTT. The chain joins TRBV6-6 to TRBJ1-5; D gene ambiguous. This CDR3 has 16 amino acids. Germline loops: CDR1 MNHNY, CDR2 SVGAGI (reference sequence). V was pared by 2 bases and J by 0 bases, with 11 bases between.